This note documents a single T cell receptor (beta chain) sequence. Its antigen has not been determined. No base quality values were provided; no much bigger clone lies one nucleotide off. To estimate absolute template abundance from read counts, synthetic TCR analog templates were spiked into each PCR. Using the immunoSEQ assay, TCRbeta CDR3 regions were amplified from genomic DNA with bias-controlled V and J gene primers. Sequencing of rearranged TCRbeta segments was performed at approximately 20X coverage. For the original study's pipeline: Sequencing errors were corrected by clustering and CDR3s were annotated against IMGT to assign V, D and J genes. Out-of-frame and stop-codon sequences were excluded, and only productive TCRbeta rearrangements were used in downstream analyses. Clonality was calculated as one minus the Shannon entropy normalized by the log of the number of unique productive sequences. Clones differing between time points or between blood and tumor were identified by Fisher's exact test with Benjamini-Hochberg correction at adjusted p below 0.01. TCRdb's version of the immuneACCESS table is confined to in-frame rearrangements and falls short of the full clone set. An unresolved V gene accounts for under half of the shortfall where checked; the remainder is of unknown origin. D and trimming were read from the DNA, whereas the V and J calls and clone size are those reported in that table. The sample has 65,000 to 80,000 clones on record, 84% of them singletons. Roughly 4.5% of the sample is in the top ten clones.

A cohort of 30 or so patients with locally advanced or metastatic urothelial carcinoma, treated at Memorial Sloan Kettering on a trial protocol, was included. Peripheral blood mononuclear cells were collected pretreatment and during treatment, with between 1 and 8 total time points obtained per patient. The Qiagen DNeasy Blood extraction kit was used to purify genomic DNA from total PBMCs and tumor samples. PBMCs were collected pretreatment and during treatment, and were isolated and stored as previously described. These data belong to a study of PD-L1 blockade in urothelial cancer (dated by TCRdb to the late 2010s). Background on the whole study: All patients started therapy at some point between 2014 and 2016 and received atezolizumab 1,200 mg intravenously every 3 weeks. About 10 patients achieved durable clinical benefit and approximately 20 did not. About 85% of the roughly 29 patients were identified as males with urothelial cancer of bladder origin, and a prior smoking history was reported by 18 of 29 patients. Pretreatment tumor samples, along with matched peripheral blood collected serially before and after atezolizumab treatment, underwent TCR sequencing. An ECOG performance status of 0 or 1 was recorded for the patients, and 0 to 3 prior chemotherapy regimens had been received by the patients. An exploratory multi-omic analysis was conducted of the somatic, immune and clinical correlates of response to PD-L1 blockade with atezolizumab in urothelial cancer. Blood samples were analyzed at 3 weeks after treatment start (second dose) and at 6 weeks after treatment start. Approximately 30 patients had pretreatment blood TCR-seq, some 25 had at least one posttreatment blood collection, and some 25 had tumor TCR-seq. Blood samples gave median yields of about 140,000 T cells and over 80,000 unique TCRs, along with a median clonality of approximately 0.08. Whole exome sequencing and RNA sequencing of pretreatment tumors were performed alongside TCR sequencing in the same patients. Durable clinical benefit was defined as progression-free survival longer than 6 months, and TCR features were also tested against progression-free and overall survival.

What the authors observed across the whole study: Improved progression-free and overall survival was found to be associated with pretreatment peripheral blood TCR clonality below the median. Because the sample size was small (n of about 30) and many exploratory analyses were performed, the results are intended to be hypothesis-generating. Greater expansion of tumor-associated TCR clones in peripheral blood 3 weeks after the start of treatment was observed in patients with durable benefit (n ≈ 22, p = 0.022).

The sequencing used PBMCs, collected around atezolizumab (anti-PD-L1) treatment. This clonotype was sampled from a man between 65 and 79 years old with urothelial cancer.

DNA sequence: TGCGCCAGCAGCTTGGATCAGGGACAGGGGGGCTACACCTTC. It translates to CASSLDQGQGGYTF. Here the chain combines TRBV5-1 and TRBJ1-2; TRBD1 fits 10 bases in the junction. V ends up 0 bases short and J 8 bases short, with an unmatched junction base count of 4. The CDR3, cysteine through phenylalanine, is 14 amino acids long. Of the read, only the CDR3 DNA is kept; its 42 bases are in frame from base 1. The germline V gene sets CDR1 to SGHRS and CDR2 to YFSETQ.